These 25 T cell receptor beta chains were sequenced from one sample in a study of T cell responses to AZD1222 COVID-19 vaccine. Assay used: immunoSEQ multiplex PCR; TCRdb lists only in-frame clones, some missing. The data contain more than 95,000 clones, 88% of them singletons. The sequencing here drew on peripheral blood, taken 28 days after the second AZD1222 dose. All receptors derive from an adult who received the AZD1222 COVID-19 vaccine.

This rearrangement joins TRBV10-2 to TRBJ2-7, with 8 bases aligning to TRBD1. Germline V lookup: CDR1 WSHSY, CDR2 SAAADI. Trimming at V came to 0 bases and at J to 5 bases, leaving 0 bases not matched to a gene. This CDR3 region has 13 residues. This CDR3 is CASSESTGDEQYF. As DNA, the CDR3 is TGCGCCAGCAGTGAGTCGACAGGGGACGAGCAGTACTTC.

This sequence joins TRBV6-2 or TRBV6-3 and TRBJ2-7; D not resolved. Trimming took off 6 bases at V and 0 bases at J, with 12 bases between the two ends. The CDR3 spans 14 residues. Germline CDR1 reads MNHEY; CDR2 reads SVGEGT. CDR3 in amino acids: CASSRALPSYEQYF. The DNA for the CDR3 is TGTGCCAGCAGCCGCGCCCTCCCCTCCTACGAGCAGTACTTC.

V gene TRBV30 combines with J gene TRBJ1-2; 10 bases fit TRBD1. The CDR3 consists of 13 residues. Germline V lookup: CDR1 GTSNPN, CDR2 SVGIG (reference sequence). The J segment lost 8 bases and the V segment lost 3 bases, leaving 6 bases of the junction unmatched. CDR3 in amino acids: CAWSRQGARGYTF. The DNA of the CDR3 is TGTGCCTGGAGCCGACAGGGGGCAAGGGGCTACACCTTC.

The chain recombines TRBV27 with TRBJ1-4; TRBD1 matches 9 bases. This CDR3 spans 16 amino acids. Unmatched junction bases numbered 12, after V lost 6 bases and J lost 7 bases. Germline-derived CDR1 and CDR2 are MNHEY and SMNVEV (reference sequence). CDR3 protein: CASRQHTGTGTEKLFF. In DNA form, the CDR3 reads TGTGCCAGCAGACAACACACCGGGACAGGGACTGAAAAACTGTTTTTT. Full variable domain (rest looked up from reference TRBV27 and TRBJ1-4): EAQVTQNPRYLITVTGKKLTVTCSQNMNHEYMSWYRQDPGLGLRQIYYSMNVEVTDKGDVPEGYKVSRKEKRNFPLILESPSPNQTSLYFCASRQHTGTGTEKLFFGSGTQLSVL.

V usage is TRBV9 and J usage is TRBJ1-5; possible D gene TRBD1, 5 bases. The V gene lost 4 bases and the J gene lost 2 bases, with 22 bases spanning the gap. The germline CDR1 and CDR2 sequences are SGDLS and YYNGEE. The length of the CDR3 is 18 residues. For the CDR3, the DNA is TGTGCCAGCAGCCGGGGCGGGACGGTGGGCTTGGGCAATCAGCCCCAGCATTTT. Its translation is CASSRGGTVGLGNQPQHF. Using reference TRBV9 and TRBJ1-5 for the parts outside the CDR3, the full variable domain is DSGVTQTPKHLITATGQRVTLRCSPRSGDLSVYWYQQSLDQGLQFLIQYYNGEERAKGNILERFSAQQFPDLHSELNLSSLELGDSALYFCASSRGGTVGLGNQPQHFGDGTRLSIL.

This clone was detected only once. V gene TRBV7-9 combines with J gene TRBJ1-1, with D uncertain. The germline V gene encodes CDR1 SEHNR and CDR2 FQNEAQ (reference sequence). V gave up 1 base and J gave up 3 bases, with 12 bases separating them. The CDR3 consists of 15 residues. Here the CDR3 DNA reads TGTGCCAGCAGCTTAGGACGGACCCTGGACACTGAAGCTTTCTTT. Encoded protein: CASSLGRTLDTEAFF.

V is TRBV2 and J is TRBJ2-1; no reliable D call. Germline-derived CDR1 and CDR2 are SNHLY and FYNNEI. V was cut by 2 bases and J by 4 bases, with 6 bases left in between. This CDR3 is 13 amino acids long. The CDR3 DNA reads TGTGCCAGCAGTGAATTGACTTACAATGAGCAGTTCTTC. Protein sequence: CASSELTYNEQFF.

J is TRBJ2-1 and V is TRBV5-8, with no clear D. Trimming shortened V by 0 bases and J by 6 bases, and 16 bases separated the two germline ends. This CDR3 is built from 16 residues. The germline CDR1 and CDR2 sequences are SGHTS and YDEGEE. CDR3 coding DNA: TGTGCCAGCAGCTTGGCCGAAAAAGAGCTTCGCAATGAGCAGTTCTTC. This encodes CASSLAEKELRNEQFF. Full variable domain (remainder filled in from reference TRBV5-8 and TRBJ2-1): EAGVTQSPTHLIKTRGQQATLRCSPISGHTSVYWYQQALGLGLQFLLWYDEGEERNRGNFPPRFSGRQFPNYSSELNVNALELEDSALYLCASSLAEKELRNEQFFGPGTRLTVL.

The rearrangement joins TRBV11-3 to TRBJ2-3; TRBD1 matches at 9 bases. The V and J ends lost 3 bases and 1 base, in that order; junction bases with no gene match: 5. The CDR3 contains 16 residues. Germline-derived CDR1 and CDR2 are SGHNT and YENEEA. The CDR3 region is CASSFTGGWCTDTQYF. The CDR3, as DNA: TGTGCCAGCAGCTTTACAGGGGGCTGGTGCACAGATACGCAGTATTTT.

The rearrangement joins TRBV28 to TRBJ1-3, with a tentative D call TRBD1 (5 bases). The germline V gene encodes CDR1 MDHEN and CDR2 SYDVKM. The germline V and J ends were trimmed by 2 bases and 5 bases, with 10 bases remaining between them. The CDR3 runs 14 residues. The CDR3 DNA follows: TGTGCCAGCAGTTTAACGGTGGGGCGAAACACCATATATTTT. Its protein is CASSLTVGRNTIYF. Looking up the rest from reference TRBV28 and TRBJ1-3 gives the full variable domain: DVKVTQSSRYLVKRTGEKVFLECVQDMDHENMFWYRQDPGLGLRLIYFSYDVKMKEKGDIPEGYSVSREKKERFSLILESASTNQTSMYLCASSLTVGRNTIYFGEGSWLTVV.

The DNA of the CDR3 is TGTGCCAGCAGTTTGAGGGGGGTGCCCCAAGAGACCCAGTACTTC. Residues: CASSLRGVPQETQYF. The gene calls are TRBV28 and TRBJ2-5, with D perhaps assigned TRBD1 or TRBD2 (6 bases each). The germline CDR1 and CDR2 sequences are MDHEN and SYDVKM. Trimming cost V 3 bases and J 1 base, with 12 bases left between them. The CDR3 has 15 amino acids.

The chain joins TRBV19 to TRBJ1-1; no reliable D call. Trimming removed 6 bases from V and 4 bases from J, with 12 bases in between. CDR1 is LNHDA, CDR2 SQIVND, per germline (reference sequence). There are 13 residues in the CDR3. This chain's CDR3 is CASRTREGTEAFF. CDR3 nucleotides: TGTGCCAGTAGGACCCGGGAGGGCACTGAAGCTTTCTTT.

The rearrangement joins TRBV30 to TRBJ1-5; D remains ambiguous. This CDR3 region has 12 residues. Trimming left V 2 bases short and J 5 bases short, with 7 bases between. CDR1 and CDR2 from the germline V gene are GTSNPN and SVGIG (reference sequence). CDR3 protein: CAWSNSYQPQHF. The CDR3 DNA reads as TGTGCCTGGAGTAATTCGTATCAGCCCCAGCATTTT.

The chain combines TRBV6-4 with TRBJ2-3, with D possibly being TRBD1 (5 bases). V was pared by 2 bases and J by 2 bases, with 5 bases between. This CDR3 is 13 amino acids long. From germline, CDR1 is MRHNA and CDR2 SNTAGT. The CDR3 loop is CASSDGATDTQYF. In nucleotides, the CDR3 is TGTGCCAGCAGTGACGGGGCCACAGATACGCAGTATTTT.

The count of this clone is one. This rearrangement joins TRBV28 to TRBJ1-4, with D perhaps matching TRBD1 (5 bases). V lost 2 bases, J lost 8 bases, and 12 bases lay in between. Germline loops: CDR1 MDHEN, CDR2 SYDVKM. This CDR3 contains 14 residues. CDR3 DNA sequence: TGTGCCAGCAGTTTAGGGCAGGGTAGGGAAAAACTGTTTTTT. It yields the protein CASSLGQGREKLFF.

This clone was counted only a few times. V usage is TRBV11-2 and J usage is TRBJ2-2; D is possibly TRBD1 (5 bases). The CDR3 totals 15 residues. Trimming left V 1 base short and J 6 bases short, with 12 bases between. Germline V CDR1 and CDR2: SGHAT, FQNNGV. The CDR3 DNA reads as TGTGCCAGCAGCTTAGTTCAGGGTACGGCCGGGGAGCTGTTTTTT. Encoded protein: CASSLVQGTAGELFF.

This chain connects TRBV15 to TRBJ2-7; D is ambiguous. Germline CDR1 and CDR2: LNHNV and YYDKDF (reference sequence). V was pared by 4 bases and J by 2 bases, with 12 bases between. The length of the CDR3 is 14 residues. This chain's CDR3 is CATSKDVHPYEQYF. The CDR3 region has the DNA TGTGCCACCAGCAAAGATGTTCATCCCTACGAGCAGTACTTC.

The chain combines TRBV7-2 with TRBJ1-2, with D unclear. The V gene lost 2 bases and the J gene lost 8 bases, with 6 bases spanning the gap. CDR3 length: 11 residues. Germline V gives CDR1 SGHTA, CDR2 FQGNSA. This chain's CDR3 is CASSLMGGYTF. In nucleotides, the CDR3 is TGTGCCAGCAGCTTAATGGGGGGCTACACCTTC.

This clone appeared once. This chain links TRBV7-6 with TRBJ1-2, with D possibly being TRBD1 (5 bases). This CDR3 region has 13 residues. Germline-derived CDR1 and CDR2 are SGHVS and FNYEAQ. The ends were cut back, 3 bases at V and 4 bases at J, with 9 bases in the middle. CDR3 nucleotides: TGTGCCAGCAGCTTGGGGACTCCCTATGGCTACACCTTC. Translated: CASSLGTPYGYTF.

The chain is built from TRBV6-2 or TRBV6-3 and TRBJ2-7; the D gene is possibly TRBD1 (6 bases). The germline V gene encodes CDR1 MNHEY and CDR2 SVGEGT. This CDR3 region has 14 residues. The V and J ends lost 5 bases and 3 bases respectively, with 14 bases between them. CDR3 DNA sequence: TGTGCCAGCAGTCGACAGGCTCTCCTCTACGAGCAGTACTTC. Translating gives CASSRQALLYEQYF.

V gene TRBV5-1 combines with J gene TRBJ2-6; 7 positions match TRBD1. This CDR3 contains 19 residues. V lost 2 bases, J lost 1 base, and 12 bases stayed unmatched. Germline V gives CDR1 SGHRS, CDR2 YFSETQ. The CDR3, as DNA: TGCGCCAGCAGCTTACAGGGGATCCTATGGGAGTCTGGGGCCAACGTCCTGACTTTC. Its protein product is CASSLQGILWESGANVLTF.

The rearrangement uses TRBV19 and TRBJ1-1; weak D call: TRBD1 (5 bases). This CDR3 is 17 amino acids long. The ends were cut back, 6 bases at V and 0 bases at J, with 20 bases in the middle. Germline V gene lookup returns CDR1 LNHDA and CDR2 SQIVND (reference sequence). The CDR3 DNA sequence: TGTGCCAGTAGGCTCGAACCAGGGTTGGGTATGAACACTGAAGCTTTCTTT. This sequence encodes CASRLEPGLGMNTEAFF.

V usage is TRBV7-9 and J usage is TRBJ2-1; D is unclear. V was shortened by 6 bases and J by 3 bases, with 6 bases between the two germline ends. The CDR3 runs to 12 residues. From germline, CDR1 is SEHNR and CDR2 FQNEAQ (reference sequence). The CDR3: CASRRNYNEQFF. Written as DNA, the CDR3 is TGTGCCAGCAGGCGGAACTACAATGAGCAGTTCTTC. Filled out from reference TRBV7-9 and TRBJ2-1, the complete variable domain reads DTGVSQNPRHKITKRGQNVTFRCDPISEHNRLYWYRQTLGQGPEFLTYFQNEAQLEKSRLLSDRFSAERPKGSFSTLEIQRTEQGDSAMYLCASRRNYNEQFFGPGTRLTVL.

The chain couples TRBV5-8 to TRBJ1-2; no firm D call. Germline V gene sequence: CDR1 SGHTS, CDR2 YDEGEE. Deletions cut 1 base from V and 12 bases from J, with 13 bases between. This CDR3 spans 12 amino acids. Here the CDR3 DNA reads TGTGCCAGCAGCTTGTCAGGCTCTTTTAACACCTTC. Protein product: CASSLSGSFNTF.

This clone was recorded once. The gene calls are TRBV7-6 and TRBJ1-4; D is possibly TRBD1 (6 bases). The CDR3 has 14 residues. Trimming removed 6 bases at V and 11 bases at J, with 19 bases between. Germline lookup yields CDR1 SGHVS and CDR2 FNYEAQ. CDR3 in amino acids: CASSVDSLVEKLFF. CDR3 nucleotides: TGTGCCAGCAGTGTGGACAGTCTCGTGGAGAAACTGTTTTTT.